Listed below are T cell receptor beta chains from one sample, sequenced in a study of T cell responses to AZD1222 COVID-19 vaccine. Method: immunoSEQ multiplex PCR; TCRdb's copy keeps in-frame clones and lacks some. The table includes tens of thousands of clones, 85% to 90% detected once. The sequencing used peripheral blood, collected on day 0 of AZD1222 vaccination. The source of these receptors is an adult in good health. CDR3s include the opening cysteine and the closing phenylalanine or tryptophan. A D gene is named only where the DNA matches it firmly. The size of a clone is reported for some rows only, either as once, few or many, or as a class for expanded clones.

v_gene: TRBV10-3
len: 12
abundance: .
j_gene: TRBJ1-2
d_gene: TRBD1
CDR3nt: TGTGCCATCAGGCCCCAGGGACAGGGCTACACCTTC
CDR3aa: CAIRPQGQGYTF

v_gene: TRBV5-1
len: 14
abundance: once
j_gene: TRBJ1-4
d_gene: TRBD1
CDR3nt: TGCGCCAGCAGCTTGGAGGGGACAGGGACAAAACTGTTTTTT
CDR3aa: CASSLEGTGTKLFF

v_gene: TRBV5-1
len: 15
abundance: .
j_gene: TRBJ2-7
d_gene: TRBD2
CDR3nt: TGCGCCAGCAGTCCGGGGAACGGGGGGGATTACGAGCAGTACTTC
CDR3aa: CASSPGNGGDYEQYF

v_gene: TRBV7-3
len: 18
abundance: .
j_gene: TRBJ2-2
d_gene: TRBD1
CDR3nt: TGTGCCAGCAGCTCCCCGCTTGGACAGGGGGCGGGTACCGGGGAGCTGTTTTTT
CDR3aa: CASSSPLGQGAGTGELFF

v_gene: TRBV19
len: 13
abundance: .
j_gene: TRBJ1-1
d_gene: TRBD1
CDR3nt: TGTGCCAGTACCGGGACAGGCGGAACTGAAGCTTTCTTT
CDR3aa: CASTGTGGTEAFF

v_gene: TRBV19
len: 14
abundance: .
j_gene: TRBJ2-5
d_gene: TRBD1
CDR3nt: TGTGCCAGTAGTTCCAGACAGGGGTATGAGACCCAGTACTTC
CDR3aa: CASSSRQGYETQYF

v_gene: TRBV11-2
len: 14
abundance: .
j_gene: TRBJ2-5
d_gene: TRBD2
CDR3nt: TGTGCCAGCAGCTTCACGGGAGGCGGTGAGACCCAGTACTTC
CDR3aa: CASSFTGGGETQYF

v_gene: TRBV6-1
len: 15
abundance: .
j_gene: TRBJ2-7
d_gene: TRBD1
CDR3nt: TGTGCCAGCAGTGAAGGGGGACAGATTTTCTACGAGCAGTACTTC
CDR3aa: CASSEGGQIFYEQYF

v_gene: TRBV5-1
len: 13
abundance: .
j_gene: TRBJ2-5
d_gene: .
CDR3nt: TGCGCCAGCAGCTTGGGCAGTCGGGAGACCCAGTACTTC
CDR3aa: CASSLGSRETQYF

v_gene: TRBV28
len: 16
abundance: .
j_gene: TRBJ2-7
d_gene: .
CDR3nt: TGTGCCAGCAGTTTACCCCGGGGCCGGAGCTCCTACGAGCAGTACTTC
CDR3aa: CASSLPRGRSSYEQYF

v_gene: TRBV6-5
len: 15
abundance: .
j_gene: TRBJ1-2
d_gene: TRBD1
CDR3nt: TGTGCCAGCAGTCCACGACAGGGGGCGGGCTATGGCTACACCTTC
CDR3aa: CASSPRQGAGYGYTF

v_gene: TRBV25-1
len: 16
abundance: .
j_gene: TRBJ1-1
d_gene: TRBD1
CDR3nt: TGTGCCAGCAGTGAATCGGGACAGGGACCTTCGAATGAAGCTTTCTTT
CDR3aa: CASSESGQGPSNEAFF

v_gene: TRBV28
len: 14
abundance: .
j_gene: TRBJ2-7
d_gene: .
CDR3nt: TGTGCCAGCAGTTTTTCACTAAATCTCAACGAGCAGTACTTC
CDR3aa: CASSFSLNLNEQYF

v_gene: TRBV5-1
len: 13
abundance: .
j_gene: TRBJ2-7
d_gene: .
CDR3nt: TGCGCCAGCAGCTTGGGACCAGGCTACGAGCAGTACTTC
CDR3aa: CASSLGPGYEQYF

v_gene: TRBV11-2
len: 16
abundance: .
j_gene: TRBJ2-5
d_gene: TRBD2
CDR3nt: TGTGCCAGCCTTCTGGGCGGGGGGGCTTCAGGAGAGACCCAGTACTTC
CDR3aa: CASLLGGGASGETQYF

v_gene: TRBV7-2
len: 16
abundance: .
j_gene: TRBJ2-3
d_gene: TRBD2
CDR3nt: TGTGCCAGCAGCTTCTCAGCGGGGGCCGGCACAGATACGCAGTATTTT
CDR3aa: CASSFSAGAGTDTQYF

v_gene: TRBV5-1
len: 14
abundance: .
j_gene: TRBJ2-3
d_gene: TRBD2
CDR3nt: TGCGCCAGCAGCTCCGGACTAGCGACAGATACGCAGTATTTT
CDR3aa: CASSSGLATDTQYF

v_gene: TRBV25-1
len: 14
abundance: .
j_gene: TRBJ2-7
d_gene: .
CDR3nt: TGTGCCAGCAGCCCCCCAGGGCCTACCTACGAGCAGTACTTC
CDR3aa: CASSPPGPTYEQYF

v_gene: TRBV5-5
len: 14
abundance: .
j_gene: TRBJ1-2
d_gene: .
CDR3nt: TGTGCCAGCAGCTTCGTTTCTCGGAACTATGGCTACACCTTC
CDR3aa: CASSFVSRNYGYTF

v_gene: TRBV27
len: 11
abundance: .
j_gene: TRBJ2-7
d_gene: .
CDR3nt: TGTGCCAGCAGTTCAGGGTTCGAGCAGTACTTC
CDR3aa: CASSSGFEQYF

v_gene: TRBV7-2
len: 15
abundance: few
j_gene: TRBJ1-3
d_gene: .
CDR3nt: TGTGCCAGCAGCCGTGTAGCCGGCTCTGGAAACACCATATATTTT
CDR3aa: CASSRVAGSGNTIYF

v_gene: TRBV7-6
len: 15
abundance: .
j_gene: TRBJ1-6
d_gene: .
CDR3nt: TGTGCCAGCAGCCTTCAAATCTCCTATAATTCACCCCTCCACTTT
CDR3aa: CASSLQISYNSPLHF

v_gene: TRBV4-1
len: 18
abundance: .
j_gene: TRBJ1-5
d_gene: .
CDR3nt: TGCGCCAGCAGCCAAGCCCGGGACCGTCAACGGGGCAATCAGCCCCAGCATTTT
CDR3aa: CASSQARDRQRGNQPQHF